Each of the 15 T cell receptor beta chains below was sequenced from the same sample in a study of blood T cell repertoires in COVID-19. The repertoire was sequenced with immunoSEQ multiplex PCR; TCRdb's copy has only in-frame clones and lacks some. Among about 390,000 clones listed, around 87% were seen once. The source material was peripheral blood. These TCRs come from a woman aged 55-70 years with COVID-19, enrolled during active disease.

The chain combines TRBV2 with TRBJ2-1; D perhaps matches TRBD1 (6 bases). Trimming took off 3 bases at V and 7 bases at J, with 13 bases between the two ends. The CDR3 has 14 amino acids. Germline V gives CDR1 SNHLY, CDR2 FYNNEI. In DNA form, the CDR3 reads TGTGCCAGCAGTGACCGAATCACAGGGAATGAGCAGTTCTTC. This gives the protein CASSDRITGNEQFF.

Points on this clone: The same CDR3 can be traced to other DNA sequences in this sample. V and J are TRBV7-8 and TRBJ1-1; D ambiguous. V gave up 1 base and J gave up 2 bases, with 8 bases separating them. The CDR3 extends over 14 amino acids. Germline V gives CDR1 SGHVS, CDR2 FQNEAQ. In DNA, the CDR3 is TGTGCCAGCAGCTTAGTAGCCGGAAACACTGAAGCTTTCTTT. It codes for CASSLVAGNTEAFF.

The chain uses TRBV20-1 and TRBJ2-7; possible D gene TRBD2, 7 bases. This CDR3 comprises 12 residues. The V and J ends lost 3 bases and 5 bases respectively, with 11 bases between them. Germline V CDR1 and CDR2: DFQATT, SNEGSKA (reference sequence). CDR3 sequence reads: CSASRGDNEQYF. For the CDR3, the DNA is TGCAGTGCTAGTCGGGGGGACAACGAGCAGTACTTC.

V usage is TRBV7-2 and J usage is TRBJ2-1; 7 bases fit TRBD1. Trimming removed 4 bases from V and 2 bases from J; junction bases left unmatched: 8. Germline CDR1 and CDR2: SGHTA and FQGNSA. This CDR3 comprises 16 residues. In DNA, the CDR3 is TGTGCCAGCAGCTGGGACAGCCTGGCTGCCTACAATGAGCAGTTCTTC. This gives the protein CASSWDSLAAYNEQFF.

This clone was observed a few times. The CDR3 spells CAIRGSSNSPLHF. CDR3 bases: TGTGCCATCAGGGGCAGTTCTAATTCACCCCTCCACTTT. The chain recombines TRBV10-3 with TRBJ1-6; the D is unclear. The CDR3 contains 13 residues. Trimming left V 6 bases short and J 6 bases short, with 9 bases between. The germline V gene encodes CDR1 ENHRY and CDR2 SYGVKD.

This clone was seen a handful of times. The chain joins TRBV2 to TRBJ1-6; no firm D call. The CDR3 consists of 12 residues. From germline, CDR1 is SNHLY and CDR2 FYNNEI. The V gene lost 5 bases and the J gene lost 7 bases, with 6 bases spanning the gap. The CDR3 sequence is CASSRGNSPLHF. CDR3 bases: TGTGCCAGCAGTCGAGGGAATTCACCCCTCCACTTT.

Points on this clone: This same CDR3 is encoded by further DNA sequences in the sample. V is TRBV6-5 and J is TRBJ2-7; a possible D gene is TRBD2 (6 bases). The CDR3 spans 14 residues. Germline V CDR1 and CDR2: MNHEY, SVGAGI. V lost 6 bases, J lost 0 bases, and 12 bases lay in between. The CDR3 coding sequence is TGTGCCAGCAGAGCGCGGGGTAGCTCCTACGAGCAGTACTTC. Amino acid sequence: CASRARGSSYEQYF.

The chain has TRBV29-1 and TRBJ1-5, with TRBD1 matching over 7 bases. Germline V lookup: CDR1 SQVTM, CDR2 ANQGSEA. The CDR3 contains 14 residues. Trimming at V came to 6 bases and at J to 7 bases, leaving 12 bases not matched to a gene. CDR3 loop: CSVLGTVDGQPQHF. The CDR3 nucleotides read TGCAGCGTCCTCGGGACAGTGGACGGCCAGCCCCAGCATTTT.

The chain carries TRBV2 and TRBJ2-2; 9 bases align to TRBD1. Trimming cost V 6 bases and J 6 bases; bases outside gene matches: 5. CDR1 is SNHLY, CDR2 FYNNEI, per germline. CDR3 length: 14 amino acids. CDR3 coding DNA: TGTGCCAGCAGGAGACAGGGGGATGCCGGGGAGCTGTTTTTT. Amino acids: CASRRQGDAGELFF.

This rearrangement joins TRBV9 to TRBJ2-1; D remains ambiguous. The CDR3 runs 16 residues. The germline gives CDR1 SGDLS, CDR2 YYNGEE. Trimming pared 4 bases from V and 2 bases from J, leaving 16 bases between. The CDR3, as DNA: TGTGCCAGCAGCCCCTTAACTCAGGTCACCTACAATGAGCAGTTCTTC. Translation: CASSPLTQVTYNEQFF.

The count of this clone is one. The V call is TRBV5-1, the J call TRBJ2-7; weak D call: TRBD2 (7 bases). Trimming cost V 4 bases and J 1 base, with 12 bases left between them. This CDR3 spans 14 amino acids. The germline V gene has CDR1 SGHRS and CDR2 YFSETQ. CDR3 coding DNA: TGCGCCAGCAGCAGGGGGGGAGGATCCTACGAGCAGTACTTC. Its translation is CASSRGGGSYEQYF. Variable domain in full (rest from reference TRBV5-1 and TRBJ2-7): KAGVTQTPRYLIKTRGQQVTLSCSPISGHRSVSWYQQTPGQGLQFLFEYFSETQRNKGNFPGRFSGRQFSNSRSEMNVSTLELGDSALYLCASSRGGGSYEQYFGPGTRLTVT.

The chain is built from TRBV6-5 and TRBJ1-2, with D maybe TRBD1 (5 bases). Germline assignment: CDR1 MNHEY and CDR2 SVGAGI. The CDR3 is made up of 15 amino acids. Deletions cut 0 bases from V and 4 bases from J, with 12 bases between. The CDR3 coding sequence is TGTGCCAGCAGTTACTCCCAGGGTTTCGGCTATGGCTACACCTTC. This gives the protein CASSYSQGFGYGYTF.

The chain employs TRBV19 and TRBJ2-1, with D possibly TRBD1 on 7 matching bases. The CDR3 spans 14 residues. Trimming stripped 8 bases from V and 6 bases from J, with 17 bases between. Germline-derived CDR1 and CDR2 are LNHDA and SQIVND (reference sequence). The CDR3 region is CASSTGDSINEQFF. CDR3 coding DNA: TGTGCCAGTTCCACAGGGGACTCGATCAATGAGCAGTTCTTC.

This chain joins TRBV5-4 and TRBJ2-2; 13 positions agree with TRBD2. Looked up from germline, CDR1 is SGHNT and CDR2 is YYREEE (reference sequence). CDR3 length: 17 amino acids. V trimming: 3 bases; J trimming: 6 bases; junction bases outside the gene matches: 8. For the CDR3, the DNA is TGTGCCAGCAGCTCGGGACTAGCGGGGAAGGGGCCCGGGGAGCTGTTTTTT. The encoded protein is CASSSGLAGKGPGELFF.

The J gene is TRBJ2-1, the V gene TRBV19, with D perhaps TRBD1 (6 bases). The germline V gene encodes CDR1 LNHDA and CDR2 SQIVND (reference sequence). Trimming removed 7 bases at V and 6 bases at J, with 16 bases between. This CDR3 is 14 amino acids long. This CDR3 reads CASKQGQSFNEQFF. DNA for the CDR3: TGTGCCAGTAAACAGGGACAATCTTTCAATGAGCAGTTCTTC.